This is a list of T cell receptor beta chains from one sample in a study of OX40 agonist ivuxolimab in advanced cancers. Sequenced by immunoSEQ multiplex PCR; TCRdb stores in-frame clones only, minus some. The top ten clones hold about 7% of a sample with about 50,000 clones, around nine tenths of them seen once. Sequencing used CD4+ or CD8+ T cells sorted from blood, obtained in a trial of the OX40 agonist ivuxolimab. These receptors all come from an adult with an advanced solid tumor such as melanoma, head and neck, liver or kidney cancer. CDR3s include the opening cysteine and the closing phenylalanine or tryptophan. A D gene is named only where the DNA matches it firmly. Rows may omit the clone size; those that give it use once, few, many or a size class.

J: TRBJ2-7
D: TRBD1
V: TRBV5-4
size: .
DNA: TGTGCCAGCAGCTTCGGACAGGGGGACTACGAGCAGTACTTC
CDR3: CASSFGQGDYEQYF

J: TRBJ2-5
D: TRBD2
V: TRBV28
size: .
DNA: TGTGCCAGCACCTACCAGCGGGGTGGGGAGACCCAGTACTTC
CDR3: CASTYQRGGETQYF

J: TRBJ2-5
D: TRBD2
V: TRBV5-6
size: few
DNA: TGTGCCAGCAGCCCGCCGGGACCCGGGAGGGAGACCCAGTACTTC
CDR3: CASSPPGPGRETQYF

J: TRBJ2-1
D: TRBD2
V: TRBV2
size: .
DNA: TGTGCCGGACTCGCGGGACTAGCGGGATACAATGAGCAGTTCTTC
CDR3: CAGLAGLAGYNEQFF

J: TRBJ2-7
D: .
V: TRBV19
size: medium-sized
DNA: TGTGCCAGTAGTTCGGGCCGATTCGGGGAGCAGTACTTC
CDR3: CASSSGRFGEQYF

J: TRBJ2-2
D: TRBD2
V: TRBV2
size: .
DNA: TGTGCCAGCAGTTCTGGACTAGCGGGAGGGTTTAGCGGGGAGCTGTTTTTT
CDR3: CASSSGLAGGFSGELFF

J: TRBJ2-1
D: TRBD2
V: TRBV14
size: .
DNA: TGTGCCAGCAGCCAACGCGGGGGATCGGTCAGCTCCTACAATGAGCAGTTCTTC
CDR3: CASSQRGGSVSSYNEQFF

J: TRBJ1-5
D: .
V: TRBV29-1
size: .
DNA: TGCAGCGCCGCGGACACAGCTCAGCCCCAGCATTTT
CDR3: CSAADTAQPQHF

J: TRBJ2-1
D: .
V: TRBV19
size: .
DNA: TGTGCCAGTAGTATCACAGGCTACAATGAGCAGTTCTTC
CDR3: CASSITGYNEQFF

J: TRBJ1-1
D: TRBD1
V: TRBV4-2
size: .
DNA: TGTGCCAGCAGCCATGGGACAGTGAACACTGAAGCTTTCTTT
CDR3: CASSHGTVNTEAFF

J: TRBJ2-5
D: TRBD2
V: TRBV5-8
size: .
DNA: TGTGCCAGCAGCTTGCTAGCGGGGGGGGAGACCCAGTACTTC
CDR3: CASSLLAGGETQYF

J: TRBJ2-3
D: TRBD2
V: TRBV4-2
size: .
DNA: TGTGCCAGCAGCCAAACGGGAGGCTTTACAGATACGCAGTATTTT
CDR3: CASSQTGGFTDTQYF

J: TRBJ2-4
D: TRBD2
V: TRBV18
size: .
DNA: TGTGCCAGCTCACTACAGCGGGAGTTCGGAAACATTCAGTACTTC
CDR3: CASSLQREFGNIQYF

J: TRBJ2-5
D: .
V: TRBV6-1
size: .
DNA: TGTGCCAGCAGTGTAGAGACCCAGTACTTC
CDR3: CASSVETQYF

J: TRBJ1-5
D: .
V: TRBV7-2
size: .
DNA: TGTGCCAGCAGCCTTACCGGGCCCCAGCATTTT
CDR3: CASSLTGPQHF

J: TRBJ2-7
D: .
V: TRBV10-2
size: .
DNA: TGCGCCAGCAATTCCCGGGCCGGGGAGGTAAGCTCCTACGAGCAGTACTTC
CDR3: CASNSRAGEVSSYEQYF

J: TRBJ2-3
D: .
V: TRBV9
size: .
DNA: TGTGCCAGCAGCGTAGCCGTCGGAAACAAACCCCCGGATACGCAGTATTTT
CDR3: CASSVAVGNKPPDTQYF

J: TRBJ1-2
D: .
V: TRBV19
size: .
DNA: TGTGCCAGTAGTATGGAGTTCCTGGGGCTCTGGGGCTATGGCTACACCTTC
CDR3: CASSMEFLGLWGYGYTF

J: TRBJ2-4
D: TRBD2
V: TRBV7-2
size: .
DNA: TGTGCCAGCAGCCCACCCCGACTAGCGGGCTTAGCCAAAAACATTCAGTACTTC
CDR3: CASSPPRLAGLAKNIQYF

J: TRBJ2-3
D: TRBD2
V: TRBV10-3
size: .
DNA: TGTGCCGTCAAGCGGGAGGATAATGTAGATACGCAGTATTTT
CDR3: CAVKREDNVDTQYF

J: TRBJ2-7
D: .
V: TRBV29-1
size: .
DNA: TGCAGCGTTGATGGTGGACAGTATTACGAGCAGTACTTC
CDR3: CSVDGGQYYEQYF

J: TRBJ2-7
D: .
V: TRBV28
size: .
DNA: TGTGCCAGCAGTTCCCCACCGACTGAGTACGAGCAGTACTTC
CDR3: CASSSPPTEYEQYF

J: TRBJ2-4
D: TRBD2
V: TRBV7-3
size: .
DNA: TGTGCCAGCAGCCCAGCGGGAGGGGTCGGCATTCAGTACTTC
CDR3: CASSPAGGVGIQYF

J: TRBJ2-1
D: .
V: TRBV2
size: .
DNA: TGTGCCAGCAGGCAGAGAGTCTACAATGAGCAGTTCTTC
CDR3: CASRQRVYNEQFF

J: TRBJ2-7
D: TRBD2
V: TRBV11-2
size: .
DNA: TGTGCCAGCAGCCCCCGGCTAGCGGGAGGTGCCGAGCAGTACTTC
CDR3: CASSPRLAGGAEQYF

J: TRBJ2-5
D: .
V: TRBV29-1
size: .
DNA: TGCAGCGTTGATGGCAGGGGAGAGACCCAGTACTTC
CDR3: CSVDGRGETQYF

J: TRBJ1-3
D: TRBD1
V: TRBV27
size: .
DNA: TGTGCCAGCAGTGAAGGGGGCAGGTCTGGAAACACCATATATTTT
CDR3: CASSEGGRSGNTIYF

J: TRBJ1-4
D: .
V: TRBV28
size: .
DNA: TGTGCCAGCAGGTCCCAGGGGCGGACTGAAAAACTGTTTTTT
CDR3: CASRSQGRTEKLFF

J: TRBJ1-1
D: .
V: TRBV6-4
size: .
DNA: TGTGCCAGCAGTGACTCGGTCCGAAAGACTGAAGCTTTCTTT
CDR3: CASSDSVRKTEAFF

J: TRBJ2-2
D: .
V: TRBV7-3
size: once
DNA: TGTGCCAGCAGCCCTGGACCGTCGACCGGTAACACCGGGGAGCTGTTTTTT
CDR3: CASSPGPSTGNTGELFF

J: TRBJ2-1
D: .
V: TRBV15
size: few
DNA: TGTGCCACCAGCAGAGGAGGGGCAGGGACCCATGAGCAGTTCTTC
CDR3: CATSRGGAGTHEQFF

J: TRBJ2-5
D: TRBD1
V: TRBV10-3
size: .
DNA: TGTGCCATCAGTGAGTCAGGGCAGGGGGCCGAGACCCAGTACTTC
CDR3: CAISESGQGAETQYF

J: TRBJ2-3
D: .
V: TRBV19
size: .
DNA: TGTGCCAGTAGGGGGACCGCGTACCCCACAGATACGCAGTATTTT
CDR3: CASRGTAYPTDTQYF

J: TRBJ2-5
D: .
V: TRBV5-1
size: .
DNA: TGCGCCAGCAGCTTGACGGACCAAGAGACCCAGTACTTC
CDR3: CASSLTDQETQYF

J: TRBJ2-7
D: TRBD2
V: TRBV7-9
size: few
DNA: TGTGCCAGCCTTAGCGGGAGCTCCTACGAGCAGTACTTC
CDR3: CASLSGSSYEQYF

J: TRBJ1-6
D: .
V: TRBV5-3
size: once
DNA: TGTGCCAGAAGCTCCCGACAGGACTCCTATAATTCACCCCTCCACTTT
CDR3: CARSSRQDSYNSPLHF

J: TRBJ2-1
D: TRBD2
V: TRBV6-4
size: .
DNA: TGTGCCAGCAGTGACGGGACTAGCGGGAGGGGCTCCTACAATGAGCAGTTCTTC
CDR3: CASSDGTSGRGSYNEQFF

J: TRBJ2-7
D: TRBD2
V: TRBV5-1
size: .
DNA: TGCGCCAGCAGCTTGGGTGGACTAGCGCGCTACGAGCAGTACTTC
CDR3: CASSLGGLARYEQYF

J: TRBJ2-1
D: TRBD2
V: TRBV7-3
size: .
DNA: TGTGCCAGCAGCTTGGGGACTAGCAACAATGAGCAGTTCTTC
CDR3: CASSLGTSNNEQFF

J: TRBJ1-2
D: TRBD1
V: TRBV6-6
size: .
DNA: TGTGCCAGCAGAACCGGGACAGGAGGTTATAACTTC
CDR3: CASRTGTGGYNF

J: TRBJ2-3
D: .
V: TRBV28
size: .
DNA: TGTGCCAGCAGTTCGGACAGGAGGGGGACAGATACGCAGTATTTT
CDR3: CASSSDRRGTDTQYF

J: TRBJ1-5
D: .
V: TRBV28
size: once
DNA: TGTGCCAGCAGTTTATACACCGGGACAAACAATCAGCCCCAGCATTTT
CDR3: CASSLYTGTNNQPQHF

J: TRBJ1-6
D: TRBD1
V: TRBV18
size: .
DNA: TGTGCCAGCTCACTGGGACAGGGAAATTCACCCCTCCACTTT
CDR3: CASSLGQGNSPLHF

J: TRBJ1-5
D: .
V: TRBV5-3
size: once
DNA: TGTGCCAGAAGCGGAGGACAGAGGAGGGATCATAGCAATCAGCCCCAGCATTTT
CDR3: CARSGGQRRDHSNQPQHF

J: TRBJ2-1
D: .
V: TRBV7-8
size: .
DNA: TGTGCCAGCAGCTTTGCAGGGGCGGGGAATGAGCAGTTCTTC
CDR3: CASSFAGAGNEQFF

J: TRBJ2-7
D: TRBD1
V: TRBV7-2
size: .
DNA: TGTGCCAGCAGCACAGGACAGGGGGCTCGAGAGCAGTACTTC
CDR3: CASSTGQGAREQYF

J: TRBJ2-3
D: TRBD2
V: TRBV19
size: .
DNA: TGTGCCAGTAGTATTTGGCTAGCGGGCACAGATACGCAGTATTTT
CDR3: CASSIWLAGTDTQYF

J: TRBJ2-7
D: TRBD1
V: TRBV6-5
size: .
DNA: TGTGCCAGCAGTTATAACAGGGGGCTGAACGAGCAGTACTTC
CDR3: CASSYNRGLNEQYF